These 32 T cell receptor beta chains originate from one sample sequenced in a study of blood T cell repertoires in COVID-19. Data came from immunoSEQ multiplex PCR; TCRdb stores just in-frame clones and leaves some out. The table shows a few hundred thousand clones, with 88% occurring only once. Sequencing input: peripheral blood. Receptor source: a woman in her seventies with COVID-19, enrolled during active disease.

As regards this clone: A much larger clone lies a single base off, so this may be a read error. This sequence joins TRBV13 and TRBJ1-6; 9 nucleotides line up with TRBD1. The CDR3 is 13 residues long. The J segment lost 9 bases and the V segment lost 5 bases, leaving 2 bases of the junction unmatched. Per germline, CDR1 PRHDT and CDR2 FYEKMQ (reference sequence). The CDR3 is CASSRDRVSPLHF. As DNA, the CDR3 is TGTGCCAGCAGCCGGGACAGGGTTTCACCCCTCCACTTT.

CDR3 coding DNA: TGTGCCAGTAGTATAGGAGGGTATGAGCAGTTCTTC. Encoded protein: CASSIGGYEQFF. V and J are TRBV19 and TRBJ2-1, with a tentative D call TRBD2 (5 bases). The CDR3 is 12 amino acids. Germline-derived CDR1 and CDR2 are LNHDA and SQIVND (reference sequence). Trimming stripped 1 base from V and 8 bases from J, with 6 bases between.

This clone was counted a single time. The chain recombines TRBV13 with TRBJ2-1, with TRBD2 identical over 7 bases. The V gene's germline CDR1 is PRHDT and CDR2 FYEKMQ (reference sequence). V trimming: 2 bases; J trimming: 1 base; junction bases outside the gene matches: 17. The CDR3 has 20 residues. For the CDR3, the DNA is TGTGCCAGCAGCTTACCTATCTGGCTAGCGGACCACTTATCCTACAATGAGCAGTTCTTC. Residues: CASSLPIWLADHLSYNEQFF.

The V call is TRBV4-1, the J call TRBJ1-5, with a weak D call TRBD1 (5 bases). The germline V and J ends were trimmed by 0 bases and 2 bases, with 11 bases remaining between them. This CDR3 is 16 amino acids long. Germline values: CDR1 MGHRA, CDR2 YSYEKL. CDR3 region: CASSQEMLQGNQPQHF. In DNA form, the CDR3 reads TGCGCCAGCAGCCAAGAGATGCTACAGGGCAATCAGCCCCAGCATTTT.

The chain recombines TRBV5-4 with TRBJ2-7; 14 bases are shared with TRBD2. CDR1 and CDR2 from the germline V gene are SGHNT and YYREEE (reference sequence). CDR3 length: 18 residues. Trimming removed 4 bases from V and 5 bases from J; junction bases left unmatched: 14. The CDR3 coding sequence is TGTGCCAGCAGCCCTCCGACTAGCGGGAGGGCCGGCCTTAACGAGCAGTACTTC. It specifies CASSPPTSGRAGLNEQYF.

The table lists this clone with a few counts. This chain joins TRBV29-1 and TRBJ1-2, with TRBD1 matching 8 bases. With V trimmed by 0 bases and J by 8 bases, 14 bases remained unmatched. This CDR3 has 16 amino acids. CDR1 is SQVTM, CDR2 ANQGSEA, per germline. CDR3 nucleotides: TGCAGCGTTGAAGATCGAGTTGCCCAGGGGGCGGAAGGCTACACCTTC. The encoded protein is CSVEDRVAQGAEGYTF.

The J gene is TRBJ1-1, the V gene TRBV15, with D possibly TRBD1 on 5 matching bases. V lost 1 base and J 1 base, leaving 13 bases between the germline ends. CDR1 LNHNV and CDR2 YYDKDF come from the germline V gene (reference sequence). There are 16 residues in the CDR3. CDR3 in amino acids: CATSRAYTGRNTEAFF. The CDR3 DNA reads TGTGCCACCAGCAGAGCGTATACAGGTAGGAACACTGAAGCTTTCTTT.

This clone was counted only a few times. CDR3 sequence reads: CASSIGTGEYNEQFF. The DNA of the CDR3 is TGTGCCAGCTCAATCGGGACAGGAGAATACAATGAGCAGTTCTTC. The chain couples TRBV18 to TRBJ2-1; 8 nucleotides match TRBD1. Germline CDR1 and CDR2: KGHSH and LQKENI. J lost 4 bases, V lost 5 bases, and 7 bases had no gene match. The CDR3 extends over 15 amino acids. The whole variable domain, filled in from reference TRBV18 and TRBJ2-1, reads NAGVMQNPRHLVRRRGQEARLRCSPMKGHSHVYWYRQLPEEGLKFMVYLQKENIIDESGMPKERFSAEFPKEGPSILRIQQVVRGDSAAYFCASSIGTGEYNEQFFGPGTRLTVL.

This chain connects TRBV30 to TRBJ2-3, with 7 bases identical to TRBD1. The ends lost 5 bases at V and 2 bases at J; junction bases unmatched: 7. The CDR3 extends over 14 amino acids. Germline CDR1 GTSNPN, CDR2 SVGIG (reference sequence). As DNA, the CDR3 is TGTGCCTGGTCCCGGGACAGCCCCACAGATACGCAGTATTTT. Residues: CAWSRDSPTDTQYF. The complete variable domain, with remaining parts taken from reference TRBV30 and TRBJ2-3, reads SQTIHQWPATLVQPVGSPLSLECTVEGTSNPNLYWYRQAAGRGLQLLFYSVGIGQISSEVPQNLSASRPQDRQFILSSKKLLLSDSGFYLCAWSRDSPTDTQYFGPGTRLTVL.

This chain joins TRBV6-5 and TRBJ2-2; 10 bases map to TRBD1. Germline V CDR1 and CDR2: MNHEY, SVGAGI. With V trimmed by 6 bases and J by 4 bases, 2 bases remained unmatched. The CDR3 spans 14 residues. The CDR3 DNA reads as TGTGCCAGCAGCCGGGACAGGGGCACCGGGGAGCTGTTTTTT. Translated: CASSRDRGTGELFF.

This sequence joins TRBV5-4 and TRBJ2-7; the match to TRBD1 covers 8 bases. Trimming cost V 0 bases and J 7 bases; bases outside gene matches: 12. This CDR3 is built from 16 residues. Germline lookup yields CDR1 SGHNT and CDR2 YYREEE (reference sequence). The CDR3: CASSLAPGQGQREQYF. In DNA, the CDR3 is TGTGCCAGCAGCTTGGCCCCTGGACAGGGCCAAAGAGAGCAGTACTTC. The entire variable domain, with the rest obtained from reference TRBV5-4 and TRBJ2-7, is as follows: ETGVTQSPTHLIKTRGQQVTLRCSSQSGHNTVSWYQQALGQGPQFIFQYYREEENGRGNFPPRFSGLQFPNYSSELNVNALELDDSALYLCASSLAPGQGQREQYFGPGTRLTVT.

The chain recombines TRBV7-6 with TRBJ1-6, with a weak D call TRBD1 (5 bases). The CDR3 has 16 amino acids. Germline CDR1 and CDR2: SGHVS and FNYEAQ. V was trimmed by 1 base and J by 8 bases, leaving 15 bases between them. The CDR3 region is CASSLGAGWGDSPLHF. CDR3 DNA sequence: TGTGCCAGCAGCTTAGGGGCGGGGTGGGGGGATTCACCCCTCCACTTT.

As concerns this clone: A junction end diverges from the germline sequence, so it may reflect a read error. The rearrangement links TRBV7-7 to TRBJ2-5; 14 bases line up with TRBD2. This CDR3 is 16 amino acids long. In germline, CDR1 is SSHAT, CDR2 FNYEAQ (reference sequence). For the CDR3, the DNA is TGTGCTAGCAGCGCGAGACTAGCGGGAGGGGGTGAGACCCAGTACTTC. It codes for CASSARLAGGGETQYF.

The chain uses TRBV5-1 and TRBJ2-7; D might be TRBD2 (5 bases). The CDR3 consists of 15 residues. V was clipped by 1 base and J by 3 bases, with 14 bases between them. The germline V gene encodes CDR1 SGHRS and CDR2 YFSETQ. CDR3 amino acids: CASSLSGIRIYEQYF. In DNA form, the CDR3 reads TGCGCCAGCAGCTTGTCGGGGATCCGGATCTACGAGCAGTACTTC. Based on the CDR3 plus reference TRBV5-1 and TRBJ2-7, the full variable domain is KAGVTQTPRYLIKTRGQQVTLSCSPISGHRSVSWYQQTPGQGLQFLFEYFSETQRNKGNFPGRFSGRQFSNSRSEMNVSTLELGDSALYLCASSLSGIRIYEQYFGPGTRLTVT.

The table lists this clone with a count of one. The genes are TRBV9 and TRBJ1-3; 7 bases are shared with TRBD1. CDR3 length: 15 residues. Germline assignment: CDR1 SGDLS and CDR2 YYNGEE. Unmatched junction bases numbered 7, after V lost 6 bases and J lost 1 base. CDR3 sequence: CASNTGEYSGNTIYF. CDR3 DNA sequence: TGTGCCAGCAATACAGGGGAATATTCTGGAAACACCATATATTTT. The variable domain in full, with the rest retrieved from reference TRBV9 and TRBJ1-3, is DSGVTQTPKHLITATGQRVTLRCSPRSGDLSVYWYQQSLDQGLQFLIQYYNGEERAKGNILERFSAQQFPDLHSELNLSSLELGDSALYFCASNTGEYSGNTIYFGEGSWLTVV.

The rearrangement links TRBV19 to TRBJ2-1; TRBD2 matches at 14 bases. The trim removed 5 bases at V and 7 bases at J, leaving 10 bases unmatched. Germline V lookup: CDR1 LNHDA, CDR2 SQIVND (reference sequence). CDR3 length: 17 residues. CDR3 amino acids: CASSLIGTSGSKNEQFF. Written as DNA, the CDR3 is TGTGCCAGTAGTCTGATAGGGACTAGCGGGAGTAAGAATGAGCAGTTCTTC.

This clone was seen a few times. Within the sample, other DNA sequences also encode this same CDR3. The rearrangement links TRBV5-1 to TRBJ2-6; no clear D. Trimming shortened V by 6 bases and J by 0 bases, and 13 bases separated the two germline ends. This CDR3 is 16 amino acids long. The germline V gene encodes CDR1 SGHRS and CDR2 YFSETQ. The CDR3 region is CASTQDSFSGANVLTF. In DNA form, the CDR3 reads TGCGCCAGCACCCAAGACTCTTTCTCTGGGGCCAACGTCCTGACTTTC.

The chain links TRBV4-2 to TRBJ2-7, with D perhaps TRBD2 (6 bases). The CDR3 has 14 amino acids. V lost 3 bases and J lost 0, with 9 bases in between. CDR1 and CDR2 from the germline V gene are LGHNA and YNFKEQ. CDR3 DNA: TGTGCCAGCAGCCAGGGGAGGAGCTCCTACGAGCAGTACTTC. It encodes CASSQGRSSYEQYF.

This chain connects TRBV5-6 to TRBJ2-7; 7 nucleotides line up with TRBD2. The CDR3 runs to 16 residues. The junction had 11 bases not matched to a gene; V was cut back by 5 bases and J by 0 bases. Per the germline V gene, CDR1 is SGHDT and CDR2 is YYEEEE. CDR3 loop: CASSNSGGGYSYEQYF. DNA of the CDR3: TGTGCCAGCAGTAATTCGGGGGGAGGGTACTCCTACGAGCAGTACTTC. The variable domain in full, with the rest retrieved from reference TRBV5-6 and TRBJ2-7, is DAGVTQSPTHLIKTRGQQVTLRCSPKSGHDTVSWYQQALGQGPQFIFQYYEEEERQRGNFPDRFSGHQFPNYSSELNVNALLLGDSALYLCASSNSGGGYSYEQYFGPGTRLTVT.

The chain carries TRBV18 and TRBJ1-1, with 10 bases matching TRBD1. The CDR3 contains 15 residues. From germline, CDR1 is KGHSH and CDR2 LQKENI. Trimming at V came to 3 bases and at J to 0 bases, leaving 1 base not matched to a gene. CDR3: CASSPGQGMNTEAFF. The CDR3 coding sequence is TGTGCCAGCTCACCGGGACAGGGGATGAACACTGAAGCTTTCTTT.

CDR3 sequence reads: CASSSSNLYEQYF. CDR3 in DNA: TGTGCCAGCAGCTCGAGTAATCTCTACGAGCAGTACTTC. The V gene is TRBV7-9, the J gene TRBJ2-7; unclear D gene. The CDR3 consists of 13 residues. Trimming pared 4 bases from V and 3 bases from J, leaving 10 bases between. CDR1 is SEHNR and CDR2 is FQNEAQ in the germline V gene (reference sequence).

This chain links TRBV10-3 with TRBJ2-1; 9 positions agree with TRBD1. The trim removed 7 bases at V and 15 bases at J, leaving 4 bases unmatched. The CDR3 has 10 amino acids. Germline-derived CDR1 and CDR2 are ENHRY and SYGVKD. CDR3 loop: CAIKGQGLFF. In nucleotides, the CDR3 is TGTGCCATCAAGGGACAGGGACTGTTCTTC.

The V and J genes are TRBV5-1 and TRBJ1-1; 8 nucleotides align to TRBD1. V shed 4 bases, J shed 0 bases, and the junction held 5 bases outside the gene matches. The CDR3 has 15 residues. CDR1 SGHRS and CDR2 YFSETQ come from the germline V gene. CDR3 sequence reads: CASSTQGGMNTEAFF. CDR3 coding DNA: TGCGCCAGCAGCACACAGGGGGGAATGAACACTGAAGCTTTCTTT.

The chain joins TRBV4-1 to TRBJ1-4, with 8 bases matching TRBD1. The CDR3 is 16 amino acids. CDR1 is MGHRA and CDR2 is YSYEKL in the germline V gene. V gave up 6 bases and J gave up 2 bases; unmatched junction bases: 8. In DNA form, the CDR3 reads TGCGCCAGCAGTCGGGACAGGCCAGTTACTAATGAAAAACTGTTTTTT. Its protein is CASSRDRPVTNEKLFF.

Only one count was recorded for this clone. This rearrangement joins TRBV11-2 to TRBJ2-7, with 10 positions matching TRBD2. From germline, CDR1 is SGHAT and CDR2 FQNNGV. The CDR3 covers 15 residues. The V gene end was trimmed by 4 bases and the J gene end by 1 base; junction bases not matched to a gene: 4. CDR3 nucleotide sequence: TGTGCCAGCAGCTCGGGACTAGCGCTTTCCTACGAGCAGTACTTC. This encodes CASSSGLALSYEQYF.

Written as DNA, the CDR3 is TGTGCCAGTAGGCGGACAGGCCTTAACTATGGCTACACCTTC. It yields the protein CASRRTGLNYGYTF. This sequence joins TRBV19 and TRBJ1-2; 7 positions match TRBD1. The ends lost 6 bases at V and 1 base at J; junction bases unmatched: 5. Looked up from germline, CDR1 is LNHDA and CDR2 is SQIVND (reference sequence). The CDR3 sequence is 14 residues long.

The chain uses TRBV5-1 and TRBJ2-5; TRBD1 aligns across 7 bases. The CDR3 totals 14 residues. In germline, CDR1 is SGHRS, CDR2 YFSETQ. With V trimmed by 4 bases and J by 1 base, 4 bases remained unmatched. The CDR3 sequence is CASSKGQRQETQYF. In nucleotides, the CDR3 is TGCGCCAGCAGCAAGGGACAGCGCCAAGAGACCCAGTACTTC.

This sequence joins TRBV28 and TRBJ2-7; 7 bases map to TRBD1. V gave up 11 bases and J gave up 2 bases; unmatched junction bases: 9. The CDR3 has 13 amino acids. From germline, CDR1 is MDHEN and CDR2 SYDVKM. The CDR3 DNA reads TGTGCCGCCCATGGTGGGACAGCCTACGAGCAGTACTTC. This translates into CAAHGGTAYEQYF.

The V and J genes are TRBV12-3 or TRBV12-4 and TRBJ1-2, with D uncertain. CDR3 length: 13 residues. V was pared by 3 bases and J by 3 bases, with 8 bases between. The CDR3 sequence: CASSLAGHYGYTF. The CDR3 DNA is TGTGCCAGCAGTTTGGCAGGCCACTATGGCTACACCTTC.

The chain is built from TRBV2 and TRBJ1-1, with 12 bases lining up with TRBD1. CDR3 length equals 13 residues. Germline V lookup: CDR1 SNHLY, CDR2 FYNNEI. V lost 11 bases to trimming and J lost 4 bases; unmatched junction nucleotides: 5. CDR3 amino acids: CAEGQGASTEAFF. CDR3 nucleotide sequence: TGTGCCGAGGGACAGGGGGCGAGCACTGAAGCTTTCTTT.

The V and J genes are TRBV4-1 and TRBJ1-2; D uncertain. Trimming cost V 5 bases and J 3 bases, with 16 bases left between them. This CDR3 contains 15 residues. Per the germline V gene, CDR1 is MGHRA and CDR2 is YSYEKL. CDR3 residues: CASSEAGRHDYGYTF. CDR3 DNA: TGCGCCAGCAGCGAAGCCGGGAGGCACGACTATGGCTACACCTTC.

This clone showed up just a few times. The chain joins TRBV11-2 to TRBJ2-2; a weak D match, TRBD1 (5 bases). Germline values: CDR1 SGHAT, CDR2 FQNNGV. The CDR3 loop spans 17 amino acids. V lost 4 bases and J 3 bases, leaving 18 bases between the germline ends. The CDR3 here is CASSSGLTRAYTGELFF. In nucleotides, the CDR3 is TGTGCCAGCAGCTCGGGCCTGACCAGGGCCTACACCGGGGAGCTGTTTTTT.